This is a list of T cell receptor beta chains from one sample in a study of OX40 agonist ivuxolimab in advanced cancers. Generated by immunoSEQ multiplex PCR, the TCRdb table keeps only in-frame clones and is missing some. The sample includes tens of thousands of clones, 87% seen only once; the top ten take under 0.35%. Sequencing was performed on CD4+ or CD8+ T cells sorted from blood, taken in a trial of the OX40 agonist ivuxolimab. All receptors derive from an adult with an advanced solid tumor such as melanoma, head and neck, liver or kidney cancer. Each CDR3 is given with its conserved first and last residue. A D gene is named only where the DNA matches it firmly. For some rows the clone size is stated as once, few or many, or as a class when expanded; others skip it.

CDR3nt: TGTGCCAGCAGCGTACAGGGAGGCGCGAATGAAAAACTGTTTTTT
CDR3aa: CASSVQGGANEKLFF
v_gene: TRBV5-6
j_gene: TRBJ1-4
abundance: NA
d_gene: NA

CDR3nt: TGTGCCAGCAGCTATGCTTTCGAAGACAGAAATCAGCCCCAGCATTTT
CDR3aa: CASSYAFEDRNQPQHF
v_gene: TRBV21-1
j_gene: TRBJ1-5
abundance: NA
d_gene: NA

CDR3nt: TGTGCCAGCAGCTTCCGGGTACGGGTCTATGGCTACACCTTC
CDR3aa: CASSFRVRVYGYTF
v_gene: TRBV5-6
j_gene: TRBJ1-2
abundance: NA
d_gene: NA

CDR3nt: TGTGCCAGTAGTATCCTTTTGGGGGACACTGAAGCTTTCTTT
CDR3aa: CASSILLGDTEAFF
v_gene: TRBV19
j_gene: TRBJ1-1
abundance: NA
d_gene: NA

CDR3nt: TGCGCCAGCAGCTCCAAGGACAGGGCTTATGGCTACACCTTC
CDR3aa: CASSSKDRAYGYTF
v_gene: TRBV5-1
j_gene: TRBJ1-2
abundance: NA
d_gene: TRBD1

CDR3nt: TGTGCCAGCTCCCCGGACAGGGGGCGCACAGATACGCAGTATTTT
CDR3aa: CASSPDRGRTDTQYF
v_gene: TRBV18
j_gene: TRBJ2-3
abundance: NA
d_gene: TRBD1

CDR3nt: TGTGCCAGCTCCTCGGGGGACAAAAAGACCCAGTACTTC
CDR3aa: CASSSGDKKTQYF
v_gene: TRBV18
j_gene: TRBJ2-5
abundance: few
d_gene: NA

CDR3nt: TGTGCCAGTAGTATACGACGTGGGACGGAAAATGAAAAACTGTTTTTT
CDR3aa: CASSIRRGTENEKLFF
v_gene: TRBV19
j_gene: TRBJ1-4
abundance: NA
d_gene: NA

CDR3nt: TGTGCCAGCAGCGTAGACTCGGGCGGGGGGGCCACCTACGAGCAGTACTTC
CDR3aa: CASSVDSGGGATYEQYF
v_gene: TRBV9
j_gene: TRBJ2-7
abundance: NA
d_gene: TRBD2

CDR3nt: TGTGCCAGCAGCTTAAGTTCCTGGGGGGCAGCTGAGCAGTTCTTC
CDR3aa: CASSLSSWGAAEQFF
v_gene: TRBV7-2
j_gene: TRBJ2-1
abundance: NA
d_gene: NA

CDR3nt: TGTGCCAGCTCAATGTTGCGGGGGGCTGGCTACGAGCAGTACTTC
CDR3aa: CASSMLRGAGYEQYF
v_gene: TRBV18
j_gene: TRBJ2-7
abundance: once
d_gene: TRBD2

CDR3nt: TGTGCCAGTAGTAGGGACAGGCCGTTTGCGGGCTACACCTTC
CDR3aa: CASSRDRPFAGYTF
v_gene: TRBV19
j_gene: TRBJ1-2
abundance: NA
d_gene: TRBD1

CDR3nt: TGCGCCAGCAGCTCGTCGGCCGATACGCAGTATTTT
CDR3aa: CASSSSADTQYF
v_gene: TRBV10-1
j_gene: TRBJ2-3
abundance: NA
d_gene: NA

CDR3nt: TGCGCCAGCAGCCAAGATAGGGGGCTCGGGGGACTGTTTTTT
CDR3aa: CASSQDRGLGGLFF
v_gene: TRBV4-3
j_gene: TRBJ1-4
abundance: NA
d_gene: TRBD1

CDR3nt: TGTGCCACCAGCAGGACAGGGGGGGGCTACGAGCAGTACTTC
CDR3aa: CATSRTGGGYEQYF
v_gene: TRBV15
j_gene: TRBJ2-7
abundance: NA
d_gene: TRBD1

CDR3nt: TGCGCCAGCAGCTTGGGTGGGAGCTCCTATAATTCACCCCTCCACTTT
CDR3aa: CASSLGGSSYNSPLHF
v_gene: TRBV5-1
j_gene: TRBJ1-6
abundance: NA
d_gene: NA

CDR3nt: TGTGCCTGGAGACTGGGGGTGAACACTGAAGCTTTCTTT
CDR3aa: CAWRLGVNTEAFF
v_gene: TRBV30
j_gene: TRBJ1-1
abundance: NA
d_gene: NA

CDR3nt: TGCGCCAGCAGCCAAGAACCCGGGAATGAGCAGTTCTTC
CDR3aa: CASSQEPGNEQFF
v_gene: TRBV4-3
j_gene: TRBJ2-1
abundance: NA
d_gene: NA

CDR3nt: TGCGCCAGCACAATTAGCGGGGTCACCGGGGAGCTGTTTTTT
CDR3aa: CASTISGVTGELFF
v_gene: TRBV5-1
j_gene: TRBJ2-2
abundance: NA
d_gene: TRBD2

CDR3nt: TGTGCCAGCAGCTTCCAGGGGAAGTCCGGGTCCGAGCAGTACTTC
CDR3aa: CASSFQGKSGSEQYF
v_gene: TRBV5-6
j_gene: TRBJ2-7
abundance: NA
d_gene: NA

CDR3nt: TGTGCCACCAGCAGAGATCCCGACAGACTCTTTTATGGCTACACCTTC
CDR3aa: CATSRDPDRLFYGYTF
v_gene: TRBV15
j_gene: TRBJ1-2
abundance: NA
d_gene: NA

CDR3nt: TGTGCCAGCAGCCTGTCCTCTAGCACAGATACGCAGTATTTT
CDR3aa: CASSLSSSTDTQYF
v_gene: TRBV5-4
j_gene: TRBJ2-3
abundance: NA
d_gene: NA

CDR3nt: TGTGCCAGCTCGGACAGGGGCTGGGGCTACACCTTC
CDR3aa: CASSDRGWGYTF
v_gene: TRBV19
j_gene: TRBJ1-2
abundance: NA
d_gene: TRBD1

CDR3nt: TGTGCCAGCACCCCGAATAGGGGCGGGGAGCTGTTTTTT
CDR3aa: CASTPNRGGELFF
v_gene: TRBV7-2
j_gene: TRBJ2-2
abundance: NA
d_gene: NA

CDR3nt: TGTGCCAGCTCACCTTCATGGACTAGCAAAGAGACCCAGTACTTC
CDR3aa: CASSPSWTSKETQYF
v_gene: TRBV18
j_gene: TRBJ2-5
abundance: NA
d_gene: TRBD2

CDR3nt: TGTGCCAGCAGCTCACAGGGTAGAAACACAGATACGCAGTATTTT
CDR3aa: CASSSQGRNTDTQYF
v_gene: TRBV5-8
j_gene: TRBJ2-3
abundance: once
d_gene: NA

CDR3nt: TGTGCCAGTAGGAGGGGACACCTGAACACTGAAGCTTTCTTT
CDR3aa: CASRRGHLNTEAFF
v_gene: TRBV19
j_gene: TRBJ1-1
abundance: few
d_gene: NA

CDR3nt: TGTGCCTGGAACCGGGACAGGACAACACCCCTCCACTTT
CDR3aa: CAWNRDRTTPLHF
v_gene: TRBV30
j_gene: TRBJ1-6
abundance: NA
d_gene: TRBD1

CDR3nt: TGTGCTAGTGGAACTTCCGGGGGTAGCAATCAGCCCCAGCATTTT
CDR3aa: CASGTSGGSNQPQHF
v_gene: TRBV12-5
j_gene: TRBJ1-5
abundance: NA
d_gene: NA

CDR3nt: TGTGCCAGCAGCGTAGGCGGGAGGGGACTAGGGGGCACAGATACGCAGTATTTT
CDR3aa: CASSVGGRGLGGTDTQYF
v_gene: TRBV9
j_gene: TRBJ2-3
abundance: NA
d_gene: TRBD2

CDR3nt: TGTGCCAGCAGCTTGGAGGGGTTCGATGAAAAACTGTTTTTT
CDR3aa: CASSLEGFDEKLFF
v_gene: TRBV5-4
j_gene: TRBJ1-4
abundance: NA
d_gene: NA

CDR3nt: TGTGCCAGCAGCTTATTTGACAGGGGGCGGGGCTACACCTTC
CDR3aa: CASSLFDRGRGYTF
v_gene: TRBV7-9
j_gene: TRBJ1-2
abundance: NA
d_gene: TRBD1

CDR3nt: TGCGCCAGCAGCCAAGAGGTGCTACAGGGGGGGAATTCACCCCTCCACTTT
CDR3aa: CASSQEVLQGGNSPLHF
v_gene: TRBV4-1
j_gene: TRBJ1-6
abundance: NA
d_gene: TRBD1

CDR3nt: TGTGCCATCAGGTCCCGGGACACCTCTAGCACAGATACGCAGTATTTT
CDR3aa: CAIRSRDTSSTDTQYF
v_gene: TRBV10-3
j_gene: TRBJ2-3
abundance: NA
d_gene: NA

CDR3nt: TGTGCCAGCAGTTACTCGACTTGGGATGGCTACACCTTC
CDR3aa: CASSYSTWDGYTF
v_gene: TRBV6-5
j_gene: TRBJ1-2
abundance: NA
d_gene: NA

CDR3nt: TGTGCCAGCCTCTACCGCCGGAGTCGGGGGTCTGGCACTGAAGCTTTCTTT
CDR3aa: CASLYRRSRGSGTEAFF
v_gene: TRBV13
j_gene: TRBJ1-1
abundance: NA
d_gene: NA

CDR3nt: TGTGCCAGTAGTATAGATAAGGAGCGTAGGGCTTTCTTT
CDR3aa: CASSIDKERRAFF
v_gene: TRBV19
j_gene: TRBJ1-1
abundance: NA
d_gene: NA

CDR3nt: TGTGCCACCAAGGGCCAGAACAATCAGCCCCAGCATTTT
CDR3aa: CATKGQNNQPQHF
v_gene: TRBV6-1
j_gene: TRBJ1-5
abundance: NA
d_gene: NA

CDR3nt: TGTGCCAGCAGCCAAGGTACAGGGTGGTTGGGAGCTTTCTTT
CDR3aa: CASSQGTGWLGAFF
v_gene: TRBV7-2
j_gene: TRBJ1-1
abundance: NA
d_gene: NA

CDR3nt: TGCGCCAGCAGCACCTTGAGGGGCCCGGAGACTGAAGCTTTCTTT
CDR3aa: CASSTLRGPETEAFF
v_gene: TRBV5-1
j_gene: TRBJ1-1
abundance: NA
d_gene: NA

CDR3nt: TGTGCCAGCGGGCTAGCGGGGCTAGATACGCAGTATTTT
CDR3aa: CASGLAGLDTQYF
v_gene: TRBV9
j_gene: TRBJ2-3
abundance: NA
d_gene: TRBD2